Described below is a single TCR beta chain sequence and its context. Its target is unknown. The CDR3 length is 15 residues. From germline, CDR1 is SGHRS and CDR2 YFSETQ. V was pared by 0 bases and J by 4 bases, with 13 bases between. Vbeta (60) and Jbeta (13) primers were used in the PCR. Under the authors' procedure: The authors later counted roughly 79 million unique TCR beta chains, 9 million to 14 million of them shared. TCRdb's copy holds only in-frame clones and misses some; the assay was immunoSEQ multiplex PCR. V and J calls and clone size are those listed in that table; D and trimming were worked out from the DNA. The table includes hundreds of thousands of clones, roughly 84% detected once. The data were taken from a study of cytomegalovirus exposure and HLA in healthy donors. Study-wide points: Later on, an analysis tied under 20,000 TCR beta sequences to HLA alleles at 0.05 false discovery rate.

What was sequenced was PBMCs. The sequence came from a girl aged 2 to 9 in good health and CMV-seronegative. V is TRBV5-1 and J is TRBJ2-5; perhaps TRBD2 as D (6 bases). In DNA, the CDR3 is TGCGCCAGCAGCTTGGTCCAAATGGGGGGAGAGACCCAGTACTTC. Amino acid sequence: CASSLVQMGGETQYF.